The rows below give T cell receptor beta chains drawn from one sample of a study of spatial heterogeneity in lung cancer. TCRdb passed the 5' RACE reads through MiXCR, listing each CDR3 protein once. The sample has roughly 91,000 distinct CDR3 sequences; approximately 20% are singletons. Sequencing used PBMCs, obtained at surgery. These receptors all come from a male donor with early-stage non-small cell lung cancer. The CDR3 runs from the conserved cysteine through the conserved F or W.

J gene,V gene,CDR3 protein
TRBJ2-5,TRBV7-2,CASSPTWGTGETQYF
TRBJ1-2,TRBV5-1,CASATGASVSYGYTF
TRBJ1-3,TRBV20-1,CSARGVTVSGNTIYF
TRBJ1-2,TRBV28,CASRKTGRYGYTF
TRBJ2-7,TRBV9,CASSAGQGLYEQYF
TRBJ2-1,TRBV7-2,CASTARGNEQFF
TRBJ1-1,TRBV29-1,CSYFPGQERAFF
TRBJ2-5,TRBV9,CASSVGISDTQETQYF
TRBJ2-3,TRBV28,CASSPSGREGDTQYF
TRBJ2-7,TRBV2,CASKDRTASYEQYF
TRBJ2-3,TRBV7-2,CASSLARSGKTQYF
TRBJ2-7,TRBV28,CASSPGGSVSYEQYF
TRBJ1-2,TRBV4-1,CASSQGWQGVGYGYTF
TRBJ1-6,TRBV18,CASSLRSVGQGNSPLHF
TRBJ1-4,TRBV9,CASSRTGENEKLFF
TRBJ2-7,TRBV20-1,CSALHPGGYEQYF
TRBJ2-7,TRBV27,CASSLAGEQYF
TRBJ2-7,TRBV7-9,CASSLAHSSDEQYF
TRBJ2-3,TRBV29-1,CTTGPTRADTQYF
TRBJ2-6,TRBV15,CATANRDSRYPLTF
TRBJ2-3,TRBV6-2/TRBV6-3,CASSYRVGGRDTQYF
TRBJ1-1,TRBV5-1,CASRYRDGTEAFF
TRBJ2-1,TRBV6-5,CASSRAGAPSYNEQFF
TRBJ2-5,TRBV21-1,CASSKGPGQGAETQYF
TRBJ1-4,TRBV12-3/TRBV12-4,CASSPGSREAKLFF
TRBJ1-3,TRBV20-1,CSATGQNRNTIYF
TRBJ2-5,TRBV28,CASREYGLAGKQETQYF
TRBJ2-5,TRBV28,CASSLPTGVQETQYF
TRBJ1-5,TRBV19,CASSPRSGARQPQHF
TRBJ2-5,TRBV7-9,CASSPKRRRAETQYF
TRBJ2-3,TRBV18,CASSPRQESTDTQYF
TRBJ2-3,TRBV5-1,CASSSQGAGEDTQYF
TRBJ2-2,TRBV7-6,CASSPDRKSGELFF
TRBJ1-5,TRBV28,CASSSGQGRYSNQPQHF
TRBJ2-3,TRBV2,CASARTLDTQYF
TRBJ2-7,TRBV9,CASSGTGFGEQYF
TRBJ1-4,TRBV28,CASSLSGRYNEKLFF
TRBJ2-6,TRBV19,CASSISVRGANVLTF
TRBJ2-5,TRBV6-1,CASSESGTSQETQYF
TRBJ1-6,TRBV6-1,CASITSGQGTSPLHF
TRBJ2-7,TRBV20-1,CSAREDIYEQYF
TRBJ2-5,TRBV24-1,CATSAGVTGQETQYF
TRBJ2-1,TRBV10-3,CAISPLAGGPHEQFF
TRBJ1-6,TRBV7-6,CASSPSGNSPLHF
TRBJ1-5,TRBV6-5,CASSYSMDQPQHF
TRBJ2-1,TRBV7-2,CASSSRNEQFF
TRBJ1-1,TRBV11-2,CASTAGYQNTEAFF
TRBJ1-1,TRBV7-2,CASTWGIMNTEAFF
TRBJ1-1,TRBV27,CASALAGGNTEAFF
TRBJ2-5,TRBV30,CAWSAPWIQYF
TRBJ2-7,TRBV2,CASSEQGEGEQYF
TRBJ2-7,TRBV28,CASSSDRVAYEQYF
TRBJ2-1,TRBV20-1,CSARDRAWLAGIYNEQFF
TRBJ2-3,TRBV6-5,CASSKTGTSVADTQYF
TRBJ2-7,TRBV27,CASSLGSPPYEQYF
TRBJ1-1,TRBV4-3,CASSQLLLNTEAFF
TRBJ2-5,TRBV7-9,CASSFTLNTQETQYF
TRBJ2-1,TRBV7-2,CASSTSGSSYNEQFF
TRBJ2-1,TRBV28,CASRLTVALYNEQFF